Listed below are T cell receptor beta chains from one sample, sequenced in a study of beta chain features in type 1 diabetes. Generated by immunoSEQ multiplex PCR, the TCRdb table keeps only in-frame clones and is missing some. Of about 53,000 clones in the sample, just under 65% were seen once. Sequences were obtained from stem cell memory CD4+ T cells from blood. These receptor sequences come from a woman in her twenties or thirties with type 1 diabetes. The CDR3 runs from the conserved cysteine through the conserved F or W. Each record gives: D gene, J gene, V gene, clone size, CDR3 DNA, CDR3 protein. A D gene is named only where the DNA matches it firmly. Some rows mark clone size as missing; the rest say once, few, many or name a class of expanded clone.

.	TRBJ2-4	TRBV11-3	few	TGTGCCAGCAGCTTAGGAGCCTCACGCATTCAGTACTTC	CASSLGASRIQYF
TRBD1	TRBJ2-7	TRBV7-9	few	TGTGCCAGCAGCTCGCCCGACAGGGTTGGGTACGAGCAGTACTTC	CASSSPDRVGYEQYF
TRBD2	TRBJ2-7	TRBV5-1	.	TGCGCCAGCAGCCGGACTAGCGGGAGCTCCTACGAGCAGTACTTC	CASSRTSGSSYEQYF
.	TRBJ2-3	TRBV13	.	TGTGCCAGCAAGGGGTACTTTGGCACAGATACGCAGTATTTT	CASKGYFGTDTQYF
.	TRBJ2-1	TRBV29-1	once	TGCAGCGTTGGGGGGCCGAATGAGCAGTTCTTC	CSVGGPNEQFF
.	TRBJ2-2	TRBV7-3	.	TGTGCCAGCAGCCGTAGCGGAGCCTCGAACACCGGGGAGCTGTTTTTT	CASSRSGASNTGELFF
.	TRBJ2-1	TRBV10-3	.	TGTGCCATCAGTGATTTTAGCGTCGTACGGGGGAGATACAATGAGCAGTTCTTC	CAISDFSVVRGRYNEQFF
.	TRBJ2-1	TRBV29-1	.	TGCAGCGTTGATCAGGCAGGGCACAATGAGCAGTTCTTC	CSVDQAGHNEQFF
TRBD1	TRBJ1-1	TRBV30	.	TGTGCCGTGGACAGGTTGAACACTGAAGCTTTCTTT	CAVDRLNTEAFF
TRBD1	TRBJ1-1	TRBV16	.	TGTGCCAGCAGCCCTCCACAGGGGAGCGGCACTGAAGCTTTCTTT	CASSPPQGSGTEAFF
TRBD1	TRBJ2-1	TRBV7-2	few	TGTGCCAGCAGCTTCCGACAGGGTGGTTACAATGAGCAGTTCTTC	CASSFRQGGYNEQFF
.	TRBJ2-5	TRBV7-2	.	TGTGCCAGCAGCTTCCAGGGGGGTGAGGCAGAGACCCAGTACTTC	CASSFQGGEAETQYF
TRBD2	TRBJ2-1	TRBV29-1	few	TGCAGCGTTGAAGACCAGCGGGAGACCTACAATGAGCAGTTCTTC	CSVEDQRETYNEQFF
.	TRBJ1-5	TRBV28	.	TGTGCCAGCAGGTGGACAGTCAATCAGCCCCAGCATTTT	CASRWTVNQPQHF
TRBD1	TRBJ2-1	TRBV7-9	few	TGTGCCAGCAGCCGACAGGGACGGACCTCATACAATGAGCAGTTCTTC	CASSRQGRTSYNEQFF
TRBD1	TRBJ2-7	TRBV2	.	TGTGCCAGCAGTGAAAGGGGGCGGCGCGAGCAGTACTTC	CASSERGRREQYF
TRBD1	TRBJ1-1	TRBV30	few	TGTGCCTGGGCGGGACAGCCGAACACTGAAGCTTTCTTT	CAWAGQPNTEAFF
.	TRBJ1-5	TRBV14	medium-sized	TGTGCCAGCAGCCAAGCTGGCCGCAATCAGCCCCAGCATTTT	CASSQAGRNQPQHF
.	TRBJ2-5	TRBV6-5	.	TGTGCCAGCAGTTACTCGTGGCAGTACCAAGAGACCCAGTACTTC	CASSYSWQYQETQYF
.	TRBJ1-2	TRBV30	.	TGTGCCTCCAGACAGCCTTCGGGCTATGGCTACACCTTC	CASRQPSGYGYTF
.	TRBJ2-1	TRBV7-9	.	TGTGCCAGCAGCGCATTCTCGGCGGGCAATGAGCAGTTCTTC	CASSAFSAGNEQFF
.	TRBJ2-5	TRBV2	few	TGTGCCAGCAGTGGGACTTTAGGGACCCAGTACTTC	CASSGTLGTQYF
.	TRBJ1-4	TRBV25-1	.	TGTGCCAGCAGGGACAGACCCAATGAAAAACTGTTTTTT	CASRDRPNEKLFF
TRBD1	TRBJ2-7	TRBV7-9	.	TGTGCCAGCAGCCCAGAGGGGGCGAGGACCTACGAGCAGTACTTC	CASSPEGARTYEQYF
.	TRBJ1-5	TRBV2	.	TGTGCCACCTCAGCATGGGCCAATCAGCCCCAGCATTTT	CATSAWANQPQHF
.	TRBJ2-1	TRBV5-1	.	TGCGCCAGCAGCTTGGGTGGGAGCTCCTACAATGAGCAGTTCTTC	CASSLGGSSYNEQFF
TRBD2	TRBJ2-1	TRBV19	.	TGTGCCAGTAGTAGATCCCCCTCGGGACTAGCGGGAATAGAGCAGTTCTTC	CASSRSPSGLAGIEQFF
TRBD1	TRBJ2-3	TRBV4-1	few	TGCGCCAGCAGCCAAGTGAGGGACAGGCAGTATTTT	CASSQVRDRQYF
.	TRBJ1-2	TRBV9	.	TGTGCCAGCAGCGTAGCTCAGGGAGGAGGCTACACCTTC	CASSVAQGGGYTF
TRBD2	TRBJ2-5	TRBV27	once	TGTGCCAGCAGTTTAATTCCGGTTAGCGGGGAGACCCAGTACTTC	CASSLIPVSGETQYF
.	TRBJ1-4	TRBV4-2	.	TGTGCCAGCAGCTACAACAGGGCAACTAATGAAAAACTGTTTTTT	CASSYNRATNEKLFF
.	TRBJ2-2	TRBV4-1	.	TGCGCCAGCAGCCATGGCGGGGACACCGGGGAGCTGTTTTTT	CASSHGGDTGELFF
TRBD2	TRBJ2-1	TRBV14	.	TGTGCCAGCAGCAAAACCGGGACTAGAGGCGTTAGCTCCTACAATGAGCAGTTCTTC	CASSKTGTRGVSSYNEQFF
.	TRBJ2-3	TRBV28	.	TGTGCCAGCAGCCCGGCAGGGATTCACACAGATACGCAGTATTTT	CASSPAGIHTDTQYF
.	TRBJ2-2	TRBV10-2	.	TGCGCCAGCACCTCAGGGATCGCGAACACCGGGGAGCTGTTTTTT	CASTSGIANTGELFF
.	TRBJ2-7	TRBV30	.	TGTGCCTGGAGTCGACTAGTTGGCGAGCAGTACTTC	CAWSRLVGEQYF
.	TRBJ2-7	TRBV6-5	.	TGTGCCAGCAGAGTGGGAGGAGGCTACGAGCAGTACTTC	CASRVGGGYEQYF
TRBD2	TRBJ2-7	TRBV28	.	TGTGCCAGCAGTTTTGGACTAGCGGGACTCACCTACGAGCAGTACTTC	CASSFGLAGLTYEQYF
TRBD1	TRBJ2-5	TRBV28	few	TGTGCCAGCAGTCCGGGACAGGGGGCAGAGACCCAGTACTTC	CASSPGQGAETQYF
TRBD2	TRBJ2-1	TRBV5-4	.	TGTGCCAGCAGCCTGACTAGCGGGAGCGATGAGCAGTTCTTC	CASSLTSGSDEQFF
.	TRBJ2-5	TRBV29-1	.	TGCAGCGTTGAATCTAGCGACCGGGAGACCCAGTACTTC	CSVESSDRETQYF
.	TRBJ2-1	TRBV5-1	.	TGCGCCAGCAGCTTGGATAGCGGTGCCTACAATGAGCAGTTCTTC	CASSLDSGAYNEQFF
.	TRBJ2-7	TRBV28	.	TGTGCCAGCAGCGGGAGTGGTGCGGGATCCGACGAGCAGTACTTC	CASSGSGAGSDEQYF